Following are 2 T cell receptor beta chains from one sample sequenced in a study of blood T cell repertoires in COVID-19. Assay: immunoSEQ multiplex PCR; the TCRdb copy retains only in-frame clones and omits some. This table holds tens of thousands of clones, around 86% found once. Sequencing used PBMCs or T cells enriched from blood (not recorded which). The origin of the receptors is a woman aged 50 to 60 who had recovered from COVID-19.

This clone came up once. The rearrangement links TRBV7-3 to TRBJ1-1, with D possibly matching TRBD1 (6 bases). The germline V and J ends were trimmed by 5 bases and 5 bases, with 15 bases remaining between them. This CDR3 has 14 amino acids. CDR1 is SGHTA, CDR2 FQGTGA, per germline. The CDR3 region is CASSLQGGGTEAFF. In DNA, the CDR3 is TGTGCCAGCAGCCTACAGGGAGGGGGGACTGAAGCTTTCTTT.

The chain recombines TRBV7-2 with TRBJ2-7; 7 nucleotides line up with TRBD1. This CDR3 has 15 residues. Unmatched junction bases numbered 10, after V lost 6 bases and J lost 2 bases. Germline-derived CDR1 and CDR2 are SGHTA and FQGNSA. CDR3 sequence reads: CASSFSPGQTYEQYF. CDR3 in DNA: TGTGCCAGCAGTTTTTCACCGGGACAGACCTACGAGCAGTACTTC.